These 14 T cell receptor beta chains came from one sample sequenced in a study of cytomegalovirus exposure and HLA in healthy donors. Profiled with immunoSEQ multiplex PCR; TCRdb holds only in-frame clones, not every one. The sample records about 110,000 clones, roughly 89% being singletons. The source material was PBMCs. The source of these receptors is a woman aged 18-29 years in good health and CMV-seronegative.

This chain joins TRBV7-2 and TRBJ2-1, with 7 bases lining up with TRBD1. Germline-derived CDR1 and CDR2 are SGHTA and FQGNSA. V gave up 3 bases and J gave up 4 bases; unmatched junction bases: 6. The CDR3 is made up of 15 amino acids. CDR3 loop: CASSLWTGLYNEQFF. In DNA form, the CDR3 reads TGTGCCAGCAGCTTGTGGACAGGCCTATACAATGAGCAGTTCTTC.

The CDR3 DNA sequence: TGTGCCAGCAGTCGCACGGGACAGCCTACAGATACGCAGTATTTT. It is translated as CASSRTGQPTDTQYF. The chain is built from TRBV6-5 and TRBJ2-3, with 7 bases lining up with TRBD1. J lost 3 bases, V lost 5 bases, and 8 bases had no gene match. Germline V gene sequence: CDR1 MNHEY, CDR2 SVGAGI. This CDR3 is 15 amino acids long.

The CDR3 loop is CASSFRWTVHGYTF. The DNA of the CDR3 is TGTGCCAGCAGCTTTAGGTGGACAGTACATGGCTACACCTTC. The rearrangement joins TRBV7-2 to TRBJ1-2, with D perhaps matching TRBD1 (6 bases). V was trimmed by 3 bases and J by 6 bases, leaving 14 bases between them. Per the germline V gene, CDR1 is SGHTA and CDR2 is FQGNSA. The CDR3 sequence is 14 residues long.

The gene calls are TRBV10-2 and TRBJ1-1; perhaps TRBD1 as D (5 bases). Trimming pared 7 bases from V and 0 bases from J, leaving 9 bases between. The CDR3 sequence is 13 residues long. CDR1 and CDR2 (germline): WSHSY, SAAADI. CDR3 sequence (DNA): TGCGCCAGCACTCAGGGCTTGAACACTGAAGCTTTCTTT. The encoded protein is CASTQGLNTEAFF.

This chain connects TRBV6-5 to TRBJ2-3, with 12 bases that match TRBD2. The CDR3 spans 16 residues. The ends lost 4 bases at V and 4 bases at J; junction bases unmatched: 6. Germline V gene sequence: CDR1 MNHEY, CDR2 SVGAGI. CDR3 bases: TGTGCCAGCAGTTTCCTGACTAGCGGGGGCCCAGATACGCAGTATTTT. Its protein is CASSFLTSGGPDTQYF.

This clone was found a few times. The chain joins TRBV5-1 to TRBJ2-3, with 9 nucleotides matching TRBD1. After removal of 6 bases from V and 2 bases from J, the junction contained 7 bases not matched to a gene. CDR3 length: 15 residues. CDR1 SGHRS and CDR2 YFSETQ come from the germline V gene. DNA of the CDR3: TGCGCCAGCACACCGGGACAGGGTGTCACAGATACGCAGTATTTT. As protein: CASTPGQGVTDTQYF.

The chain links TRBV7-9 to TRBJ1-2; no reliable D call. Trimming took 5 bases from V and 8 from J, leaving 15 bases between them. There are 13 residues in the CDR3. The germline V gene has CDR1 SEHNR and CDR2 FQNEAQ (reference sequence). The DNA for the CDR3 is TGTGCCAGCAGCCAGACGGGTTTTGGGGGCTACACCTTC. It yields the protein CASSQTGFGGYTF.

This chain links TRBV9 with TRBJ1-2; 7 bases align to TRBD1. The ends lost 4 bases at V and 7 bases at J; junction bases unmatched: 10. CDR1 SGDLS and CDR2 YYNGEE come from the germline V gene. The CDR3 sequence is 14 residues long. The CDR3 nucleotides are TGTGCCAGCAGCCTTACCGGGACAGAGGGTGGCTACACCTTC. Translating it yields CASSLTGTEGGYTF.

The rearrangement uses TRBV5-1 and TRBJ1-5; 8 nucleotides match TRBD1. This CDR3 has 17 amino acids. Germline V gene data show CDR1 as SGHRS and CDR2 as YFSETQ. The V gene end was trimmed by 1 base and the J gene end by 1 base; junction bases not matched to a gene: 7. CDR3 region: CASSLMSPGGSNQPQHF. The CDR3 DNA follows: TGCGCCAGCAGCTTGATGAGTCCAGGGGGCAGCAATCAGCCCCAGCATTTT. The whole variable domain, remainder taken from reference TRBV5-1 and TRBJ1-5, is KAGVTQTPRYLIKTRGQQVTLSCSPISGHRSVSWYQQTPGQGLQFLFEYFSETQRNKGNFPGRFSGRQFSNSRSEMNVSTLELGDSALYLCASSLMSPGGSNQPQHFGDGTRLSIL.

The chain combines TRBV9 with TRBJ2-1; 11 bases map to TRBD2. The CDR3 extends over 16 amino acids. Germline CDR1 SGDLS, CDR2 YYNGEE. Germline trimming cut 7 bases from V and 5 bases from J; bases unmatched to any gene: 11. In DNA, the CDR3 is TGTGCCAGCTCATTCCCGGGGACTAGCGGAAACAATGAGCAGTTCTTC. Translating it yields CASSFPGTSGNNEQFF.

V gene TRBV11-2 combines with J gene TRBJ2-7; the D gene is possibly TRBD2 (6 bases). The length of the CDR3 is 15 residues. The V end was cut by 4 bases, the J end by 1 base, with 14 bases between. Per germline, CDR1 SGHAT and CDR2 FQNNGV. CDR3 residues: CASSSAGRGSYEQYF. CDR3 coding DNA: TGTGCCAGCAGCTCCGCTGGTCGGGGGTCCTACGAGCAGTACTTC.

The chain has TRBV4-1 and TRBJ1-4; 9 bases match TRBD1. Germline lookup yields CDR1 MGHRA and CDR2 YSYEKL. J gave up 8 bases and V 4 bases, and 8 bases lay outside the gene matches. This CDR3 contains 15 residues. The CDR3, as DNA: TGCGCCAGCAGCCGACCCGGGACAGGGATAGAAAAACTGTTTTTT. It is translated as CASSRPGTGIEKLFF.

The chain combines TRBV28 with TRBJ2-2; 8 bases map to TRBD1. The J segment lost 2 bases and the V segment lost 2 bases, leaving 4 bases of the junction unmatched. Germline CDR1 is MDHEN and CDR2 is SYDVKM. The CDR3 runs 16 residues. CDR3 residues: CASSLLGTGNTGELFF. DNA for the CDR3: TGTGCCAGCAGTTTACTGGGGACAGGTAACACCGGGGAGCTGTTTTTT.

The chain couples TRBV7-9 to TRBJ1-2, with 8 positions matching TRBD1. Germline V gene lookup returns CDR1 SEHNR and CDR2 FQNEAQ (reference sequence). CDR3 length equals 19 residues. Trimming removed 6 bases from V and 3 bases from J; junction bases left unmatched: 21. CDR3 protein: CASRHNMAGGVFGDYGYTF. Here the CDR3 DNA reads TGTGCCAGCAGGCACAACATGGCAGGGGGCGTCTTCGGGGACTATGGCTACACCTTC.